The 7 T cell receptor beta chains listed next were all sequenced from one sample in a study of shared clonotypes between healthy human individuals. Produced via immunoSEQ multiplex PCR; TCRdb's table is partial and in-frame only. The sample contains 1.5 million to 2.5 million clones, about 95% of which appear only once. Terminally differentiated effector memory CD45RA+ cells were left out of the naive CD8 fraction, which was CD45RO-negative and positively selected for CCR7. Input material: naive CD8+ T cells sorted from blood. The receptors here all came from a man younger than 35 in good health.

This clone was seen only once. The J gene is TRBJ2-7, the V gene TRBV4-1, with D uncertain. CDR1 MGHRA and CDR2 YSYEKL come from the germline V gene. The CDR3 has 15 amino acids. With 0 bases removed from V and 0 bases from J, the gap between germline ends came to 9 bases. CDR3 protein: CASSQDQKVSYEQYF. The CDR3 region has the DNA TGCGCCAGCAGCCAAGATCAAAAGGTCTCCTACGAGCAGTACTTC.

The V call is TRBV27, the J call TRBJ2-3; perhaps TRBD1 as D (5 bases). The V and J ends lost 7 bases and 6 bases respectively, with 11 bases between them. The CDR3 is 12 amino acids. From germline, CDR1 is MNHEY and CDR2 SMNVEV (reference sequence). The chain's CDR3 is CASMGLEDTQYF. The CDR3 region has the DNA TGTGCCAGCATGGGGCTTGAGGATACGCAGTATTTT.

V is TRBV12-5 and J is TRBJ1-2; tentatively, D is TRBD1 (6 bases). In germline, CDR1 is LGHNT, CDR2 FRNRAP. Trimming removed 2 bases at V and 7 bases at J, with 20 bases between. The CDR3 runs to 16 residues. The CDR3 sequence is CASGLRGQGSLAGYTF. The CDR3 DNA is TGTGCTAGTGGTTTGCGGGGTCAGGGGAGCCTAGCTGGCTACACCTTC.

The V and J genes are TRBV6-1 and TRBJ2-5; no clear D. V lost 3 bases and J 8 bases, leaving 7 bases between the germline ends. This CDR3 has 11 amino acids. Germline V lookup: CDR1 MNHNS, CDR2 SASEGT. The CDR3 loop reads CASSDGPTQYF. The CDR3 DNA reads as TGTGCCAGCAGTGACGGGCCCACCCAGTACTTC.

This clone was seen a single time. The V call is TRBV13, the J call TRBJ2-2; D could derive from TRBD1 or TRBD2 (5 bases each). The CDR3 is 18 amino acids. Germline loops: CDR1 PRHDT, CDR2 FYEKMQ (reference sequence). V gave up 3 bases and J gave up 3 bases, with 20 bases separating them. DNA for the CDR3: TGTGCCAGCAGCTTCTCGCACAGGCCCCCGGAGGACACCGGGGAGCTGTTTTTT. This translates into CASSFSHRPPEDTGELFF.

The rearrangement uses TRBV5-8 and TRBJ2-2; 12 positions match TRBD2. This CDR3 spans 15 amino acids. Losses at the gene ends were 3 bases for V and 6 bases for J; bases not matched to a gene: 3. CDR1 SGHTS and CDR2 YDEGEE come from the germline V gene. As DNA, the CDR3 is TGTGCCAGCAGCTCTGGACTAGCGGGGCCCGGGGAGCTGTTTTTT. Its protein is CASSSGLAGPGELFF.

This chain connects TRBV6-1 to TRBJ2-7; 8 positions match TRBD1. The trim removed 4 bases at V and 3 bases at J, leaving 2 bases unmatched. Germline-derived CDR1 and CDR2 are MNHNS and SASEGT. The CDR3 length is 13 residues. The DNA for the CDR3 is TGTGCCAGCAGTGTAGGGACAGGCTACGAGCAGTACTTC. Protein product: CASSVGTGYEQYF.